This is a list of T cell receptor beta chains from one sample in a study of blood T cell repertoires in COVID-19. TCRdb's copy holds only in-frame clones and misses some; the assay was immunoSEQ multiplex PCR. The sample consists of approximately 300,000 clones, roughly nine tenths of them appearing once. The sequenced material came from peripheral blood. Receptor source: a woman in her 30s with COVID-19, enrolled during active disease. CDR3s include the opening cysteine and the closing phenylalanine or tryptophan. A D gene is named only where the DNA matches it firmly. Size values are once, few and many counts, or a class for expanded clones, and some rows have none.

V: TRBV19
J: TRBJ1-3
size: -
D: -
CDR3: CASSIALNRANTIYF
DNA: TGTGCCAGTAGTATAGCCCTTAACAGGGCTAACACCATATATTTT

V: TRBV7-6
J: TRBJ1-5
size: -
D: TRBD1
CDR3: CASSRGQGWNQPQHF
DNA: TGTGCCAGCAGCCGCGGACAGGGTTGGAATCAGCCCCAGCATTTT

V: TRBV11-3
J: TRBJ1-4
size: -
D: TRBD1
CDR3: CASSQGDRGQDEKLFF
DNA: TGTGCCAGCAGCCAGGGGGACAGGGGGCAGGATGAAAAACTGTTTTTT

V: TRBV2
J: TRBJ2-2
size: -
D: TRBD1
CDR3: CASERQGFGELFF
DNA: TGTGCCAGCGAGAGACAGGGGTTTGGGGAGCTGTTTTTT

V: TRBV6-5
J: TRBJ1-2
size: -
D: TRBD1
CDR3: CASKREQGASFGYTF
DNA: TGTGCCAGCAAACGAGAGCAGGGGGCGAGCTTTGGCTACACCTTC

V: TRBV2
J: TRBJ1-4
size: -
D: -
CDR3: CAITLGATNEKLFF
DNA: TGTGCCATAACCTTGGGGGCTACTAATGAAAAACTGTTTTTT

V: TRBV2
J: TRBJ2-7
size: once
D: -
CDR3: CASSELPGPYEQYF
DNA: TGTGCCAGCAGTGAACTTCCAGGTCCCTACGAGCAGTACTTC

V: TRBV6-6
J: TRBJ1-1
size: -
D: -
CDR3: CASSGAELEAFF
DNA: TGTGCCAGCAGTGGGGCAGAGCTTGAAGCTTTCTTT

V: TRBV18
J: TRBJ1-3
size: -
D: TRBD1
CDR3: CASSPLKQGQTGNTIYF
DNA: TGTGCCAGCTCACCTTTGAAACAGGGGCAAACTGGAAACACCATATATTTT

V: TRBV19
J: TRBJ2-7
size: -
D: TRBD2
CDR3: CASSLSGGAPYEQYF
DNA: TGTGCCAGTAGCCTTAGCGGGGGGGCTCCCTACGAGCAGTACTTC

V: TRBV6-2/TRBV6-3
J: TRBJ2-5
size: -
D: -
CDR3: CASSYSHSPRETQYF
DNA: TGTGCCAGCAGTTACTCGCACTCCCCCCGGGAGACCCAGTACTTC

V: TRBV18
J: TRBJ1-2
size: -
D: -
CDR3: CASSPREGANYGYTF
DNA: TGTGCCAGCTCACCACGGGAAGGGGCCAACTATGGCTACACCTTC

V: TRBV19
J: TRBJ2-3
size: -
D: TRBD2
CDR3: CASSLGLAGVNTQYF
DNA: TGTGCCAGTAGCCTAGGGCTAGCGGGGGTTAATACGCAGTATTTT

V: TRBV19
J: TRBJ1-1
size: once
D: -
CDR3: CATVAGLEAFF
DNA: TGTGCCACCGTCGCGGGGCTTGAAGCTTTCTTT

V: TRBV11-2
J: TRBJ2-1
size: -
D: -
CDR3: CASSHGSRSEQFF
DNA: TGTGCCAGCAGCCATGGGAGTCGGAGTGAGCAGTTCTTC

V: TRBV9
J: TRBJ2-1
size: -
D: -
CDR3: CASSVSSTFYNEQFF
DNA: TGTGCCAGCAGCGTATCTAGTACCTTCTACAATGAGCAGTTCTTC

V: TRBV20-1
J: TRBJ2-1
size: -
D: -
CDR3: CSAEGSDEQFF
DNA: TGCAGTGCAGAAGGTAGCGATGAGCAGTTCTTC

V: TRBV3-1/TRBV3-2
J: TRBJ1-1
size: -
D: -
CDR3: CASSQNRANTFF
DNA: TGTGCCAGCAGCCAGAACAGGGCTAATACTTTCTTT

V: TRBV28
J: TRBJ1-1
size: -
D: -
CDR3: CASSLLGGDWDTEAFF
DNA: TGTGCCAGCAGTTTATTAGGAGGGGACTGGGACACTGAAGCTTTCTTT

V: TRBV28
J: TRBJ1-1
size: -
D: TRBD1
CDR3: CASGRTGSTEAFF
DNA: TGTGCCAGCGGTCGGACAGGGTCCACTGAAGCTTTCTTT

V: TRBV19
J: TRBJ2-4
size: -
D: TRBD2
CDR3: CASTSTSGGANIQYF
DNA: TGTGCCAGTACCTCGACTAGCGGGGGGGCTAACATTCAGTACTTC

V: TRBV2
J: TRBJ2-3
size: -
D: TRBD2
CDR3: CASSETSGGSTDTQYF
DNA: TGTGCCAGCAGTGAGACTAGCGGGGGGAGCACAGATACGCAGTATTTT